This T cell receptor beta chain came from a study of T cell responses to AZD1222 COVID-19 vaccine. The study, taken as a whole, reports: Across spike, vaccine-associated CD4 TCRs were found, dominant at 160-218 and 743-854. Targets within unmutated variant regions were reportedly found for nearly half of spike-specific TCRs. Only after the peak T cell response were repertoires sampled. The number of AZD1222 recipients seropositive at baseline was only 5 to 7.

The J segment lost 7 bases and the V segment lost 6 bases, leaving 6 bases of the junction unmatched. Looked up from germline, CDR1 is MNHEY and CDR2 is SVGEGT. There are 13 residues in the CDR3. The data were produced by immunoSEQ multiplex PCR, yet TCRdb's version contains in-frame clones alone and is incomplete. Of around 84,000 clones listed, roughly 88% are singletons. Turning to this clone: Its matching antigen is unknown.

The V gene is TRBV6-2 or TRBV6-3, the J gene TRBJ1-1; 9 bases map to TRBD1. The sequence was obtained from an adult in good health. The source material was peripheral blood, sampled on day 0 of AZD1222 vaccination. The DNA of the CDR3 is TGTGCCAGCAGCGCCCCGACAGGGGGTGAAGCTTTCTTT. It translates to CASSAPTGGEAFF.